This T cell receptor (beta chain) was documented in a study of cytomegalovirus exposure and HLA in healthy donors. Regarding the study as a whole: Based on reports, TCR beta sequences accurately predicted HLA-A and HLA-B alleles for most subjects.

These donors, healthy bone marrow donors, were studied. A single count supports this clone. Antigen specificity is unknown. This CDR3 spans 14 amino acids. Deletions cut 0 bases from V and 7 bases from J, with 10 bases between. Germline assignment: CDR1 MNHEY and CDR2 SVGAGI. PCR used 60 Vbeta primers and 13 Jbeta primers. Assay used: immunoSEQ multiplex PCR; TCRdb lists only in-frame clones, some missing. The repertoire holds about 150,000 clones, roughly 75% seen once, with over 1.1% in the top ten. The receptor comes from a man between 18 and 29 years old in good health and CMV-seronegative. This chain joins TRBV6-5 and TRBJ2-1; tentatively, D is TRBD1 (6 bases). Sequencing input: PBMCs. The CDR3 nucleotides read TGTGCCAGCAGTTACTCGGGGGCCCGAAATGAGCAGTTCTTC. This sequence encodes CASSYSGARNEQFF.